This T cell receptor (beta chain) was recorded in a study of blood T cells in healthy people across ages. General observations from the study: Among T cells, TCR beta diversity per million cells dropped roughly linearly as age rose.

With a J-beta primer mix and a sample-barcoded 5' primer, a second PCR ran about 7 to 12 cycles. Every cDNA molecule carried a tag from a template-switch adaptor bearing 12 random nucleotides. From each sample, at least 2.5 million paired-end reads containing CDR3 were obtained. TCRdb re-analysed the 5' RACE reads in MiXCR, keeping a single row per CDR3 protein. Seen here are some 1.1 million distinct CDR3 sequences, roughly two fifths observed once, and the top ten hold under 15%. With 4 bases clipped from V and 2 bases from J, the junction kept 6 bases outside the gene matches. Germline CDR1 is SEHNR and CDR2 is FQNEAQ (reference sequence). The CDR3 totals 15 residues. About this clonotype: Its antigen is not identified. A much larger clone is a single base away; this may be a read error.

Sequenced input: blood. This sequence was found in a man younger than 35 in good health. V usage is TRBV7-9 and J usage is TRBJ2-5; TRBD1 agrees at 8 bases. For the CDR3, the DNA is TGTGCCAGCAGCTCAGACCGACAGGGGCAAGAGACCCAGTACTTC. This sequence encodes CASSSDRQGQETQYF.